The clone carrying this T cell receptor (beta chain) was picked up one time. At one boundary the junction diverges from the germline segment, which might be a read error. This sample stems from a study of T cell changes during pregnancy in multiple sclerosis. Produced via immunoSEQ multiplex PCR; TCRdb's table is partial and in-frame only. The sample consists of tens of thousands of clones, around 92% of them appearing once. Per germline, CDR1 SSHAT and CDR2 FNYEAQ (reference sequence). This CDR3 has 16 amino acids. The genes are TRBV7-7 and TRBJ2-2; 9 positions agree with TRBD1. The sequenced sample was CD8+ T cells from peripheral blood mononuclear cells, obtained in the third trimester of pregnancy. This sequence originates from a female donor in good health, enrolled as a control in a pregnancy study. The CDR3 spells CASSRSVGTGTGELFF. CDR3 in DNA: TGTGCTAGCAGCCGTTCGGTCGGGACAGGGACCGGGGAGCTGTTTTTT.